This TCR beta chain was identified during a study of vaccination and CD4 T cells after COVID-19. The study, taken as a whole, reports: The median number of SARS-CoV-2-reactive clonotypes increased from around 20 to 38, a change that did not reach significance.

A word on this clonotype: The antigen is not known.

V shed 4 bases, J shed 7 bases, and the junction held 7 bases outside the gene matches. The germline V gene has CDR1 SGHTS and CDR2 YDEGEE. The CDR3 has 13 residues. TCRdb fed the PCR reads into MiXCR, producing one record per CDR3 protein. Among about 20,000 distinct CDR3 sequences listed, roughly 64% were seen once. The sequenced sample was CD4+ T cells from blood, obtained after SARS-CoV-2 vaccination. The source of this sequence is a human donor who had recovered from COVID-19. The chain has TRBV5-8 and TRBJ1-2; 7 bases agree with TRBD1. The CDR3 coding sequence is TGTGCCAGCAGCGACCGGGACAGTAGTGGCTACACCTTC. Amino acid sequence: CASSDRDSSGYTF.